In its sample, the clone carrying this TCR beta chain was seen once. Method: immunoSEQ multiplex PCR; TCRdb's copy keeps in-frame clones and lacks some. The sample lists roughly 1,600,000 clones; approximately 98.5% were seen once. The sample comes from a study of shared clonotypes between healthy human individuals. CDR1 is MGHRA and CDR2 is YSYEKL in the germline V gene. The CDR3 loop spans 14 amino acids. Trimming took 0 bases from V and 5 from J, leaving 11 bases between them. Healthy HIV-negative adults without recent acute infections or vaccinations served as donors. Sequencing was carried out using naive CD4+ T cells sorted from blood. Subset: CD45RA+ positively selected. The receptor comes from a man aged 25-45 years in good health. The J gene is TRBJ2-7, the V gene TRBV4-1, with D hard to call. CDR3 sequence (DNA): TGCGCCAGCAGCCAAGAAGGCTTTAAGGACGAGCAGTACTTC. It yields the protein CASSQEGFKDEQYF.